This entry lists 31 T cell receptor beta chains sequenced from one sample in a study of cytotoxic CD8 clonotypes in ibrutinib-treated CLL. TCRdb's copy holds only in-frame clones and misses some; the assay was immunoSEQ multiplex PCR. Among around 310,000 clones, 80% were seen once, and the ten largest hold 5.5% to 8%. This material consisted of PBMCs, taken before ibrutinib treatment. These receptors originate from a human donor with chronic lymphocytic leukemia.

V usage is TRBV5-4 and J usage is TRBJ2-3; 9 bases are a match to TRBD2. V was clipped by 2 bases and J by 3 bases; unmatched bases: 4. Germline V CDR1 and CDR2: SGHNT, YYREEE (reference sequence). The CDR3 extends over 15 amino acids. The CDR3: CASSFIAGGTDTQYF. The CDR3 bases are TGTGCCAGCAGCTTTATTGCGGGAGGGACAGATACGCAGTATTTT.

This chain links TRBV9 with TRBJ2-2; D is ambiguous. V dropped 7 bases and J dropped 0 bases, with 7 bases sitting between them. Per germline, CDR1 SGDLS and CDR2 YYNGEE. The CDR3 has 13 residues. The CDR3 sequence is CASRVANTGELFF. The CDR3 coding sequence is TGTGCCAGCCGGGTTGCGAACACCGGGGAGCTGTTTTTT.

The V gene is TRBV13, the J gene TRBJ2-7, with 7 bases lining up with TRBD1. Germline V lookup: CDR1 PRHDT, CDR2 FYEKMQ (reference sequence). The trim removed 5 bases at V and 0 bases at J, leaving 7 bases unmatched. CDR3 length: 15 residues. The CDR3 sequence is CASSPRDSFSYEQYF. The CDR3 DNA reads as TGTGCCAGCAGCCCTCGGGACAGCTTCTCCTACGAGCAGTACTTC.

The chain carries TRBV5-1 and TRBJ1-1, with D maybe TRBD1 (6 bases). V dropped 2 bases and J dropped 2 bases, with 13 bases sitting between them. This CDR3 has 15 amino acids. Germline V gene sequence: CDR1 SGHRS, CDR2 YFSETQ. CDR3 coding DNA: TGCGCCAGCAGCTTCCTACAGGGACCCAACACTGAAGCTTTCTTT. This translates into CASSFLQGPNTEAFF.

This clone has only a few counts. The chain is built from TRBV11-2 and TRBJ2-1; 11 positions agree with TRBD2. The CDR3 spans 16 residues. Germline-derived CDR1 and CDR2 are SGHAT and FQNNGV. The trim removed 5 bases at V and 3 bases at J, leaving 6 bases unmatched. The CDR3 sequence is CASSPRTSGFYNEQFF. The CDR3, as DNA: TGTGCCAGCAGCCCAAGGACTAGCGGGTTCTACAATGAGCAGTTCTTC. The full variable domain, its missing parts supplied by reference TRBV11-2 and TRBJ2-1, is EAGVAQSPRYKIIEKRQSVAFWCNPISGHATLYWYQQILGQGPKLLIQFQNNGVVDDSQLPKDRFSAERLKGVDSTLKIQPAKLEDSAVYLCASSPRTSGFYNEQFFGPGTRLTVL.

This clone was seen only once. The chain combines TRBV5-1 with TRBJ2-7; 13 bases agree with TRBD2. The V and J ends lost 5 bases and 2 bases, in that order; junction bases with no gene match: 4. The CDR3 runs to 15 residues. The germline gives CDR1 SGHRS, CDR2 YFSETQ. The CDR3 region is CASREGLAGAYEQYF. In DNA, the CDR3 is TGCGCCAGCAGAGAAGGACTAGCGGGAGCCTACGAGCAGTACTTC.

As to this clone: Other DNA sequences in the same sample also yield this CDR3. V is TRBV18 and J is TRBJ2-5; 7 nucleotides line up with TRBD1. The CDR3 runs to 14 residues. CDR1 KGHSH and CDR2 LQKENI come from the germline V gene. The junction had 2 bases not matched to a gene; V was cut back by 3 bases and J by 1 base. The CDR3: CASSPGQIQETQYF. In DNA, the CDR3 is TGTGCCAGCTCACCGGGACAGATCCAAGAGACCCAGTACTTC.

This clone was seen a handful of times. This chain links TRBV6-5 with TRBJ1-5; D is uncertain. V was trimmed by 0 bases and J by 7 bases, leaving 13 bases between them. Germline CDR1 is MNHEY and CDR2 is SVGAGI. The CDR3 covers 15 residues. The CDR3 DNA sequence: TGTGCCAGCAGTTACTCGGCCCGGGAGTCCCAGCCCCAGCATTTT. Translated: CASSYSARESQPQHF.

V gene TRBV9 combines with J gene TRBJ2-2; the D gene could be TRBD1 or TRBD2 (5 bases each). The CDR3 runs to 14 residues. Germline lookup yields CDR1 SGDLS and CDR2 YYNGEE. Trimming took 4 bases from V and 8 from J, leaving 15 bases between them. CDR3 loop: CASSLGRSEGELFF. Here the CDR3 DNA reads TGTGCCAGCAGCCTGGGACGGTCAGAAGGGGAGCTGTTTTTT.

The rearrangement joins TRBV5-6 to TRBJ2-7, with D possibly being TRBD2 (7 bases). The CDR3 length is 15 residues. Germline V gene data show CDR1 as SGHDT and CDR2 as YYEEEE. The V end lost 6 bases, the J end lost 2 bases, and 18 bases lay between the germline ends. The CDR3 nucleotides read TGTGCCAGCAACGAACTGGGGGGGACACCCTACGAGCAGTACTTC. Its protein product is CASNELGGTPYEQYF.

The rearrangement uses TRBV6-5 and TRBJ2-3, with TRBD1 matching 9 bases. From germline, CDR1 is MNHEY and CDR2 SVGAGI. V dropped 0 bases and J dropped 3; count of bases not matched to a gene: 4. This CDR3 spans 16 amino acids. The CDR3 DNA reads TGTGCCAGCAGTTACTCGGGACAGGGTAGTACAGATACGCAGTATTTT. This encodes CASSYSGQGSTDTQYF.

The chain carries TRBV19 and TRBJ2-6; 10 nucleotides agree with TRBD1. Germline V gene sequence: CDR1 LNHDA, CDR2 SQIVND (reference sequence). CDR3 length equals 15 residues. CDR3 region: CATRDRGSLANVLTF. The CDR3 bases are TGTGCGACGCGGGACAGGGGTTCTTTGGCCAACGTCCTGACTTTC. Full variable domain (rest looked up from reference TRBV19 and TRBJ2-6): DGGITQSPKYLFRKEGQNVTLSCEQNLNHDAMYWYRQDPGQGLRLIYYSQIVNDFQKGDIAEGYSVSREKKESFPLTVTSAQKNPTAFYLCATRDRGSLANVLTFGAGSRLTVL.

This sequence joins TRBV7-9 and TRBJ2-3; 9 nucleotides match TRBD1. With V trimmed by 1 base and J by 7 bases, 9 bases remained unmatched. Germline loops: CDR1 SEHNR, CDR2 FQNEAQ (reference sequence). This CDR3 has 16 residues. CDR3 region: CASSLGGTGLPYTQYF. The CDR3 DNA reads as TGTGCCAGCAGCTTAGGCGGGACAGGGCTGCCATATACGCAGTATTTT.

The V call is TRBV4-2, the J call TRBJ2-1, with D perhaps TRBD2 (5 bases). Germline V gene sequence: CDR1 LGHNA, CDR2 YNFKEQ. V lost 3 bases and J 2 bases, leaving 14 bases between the germline ends. CDR3 length: 16 residues. The CDR3: CASSHEYGDPYNEQFF. As DNA, the CDR3 is TGTGCCAGCAGCCATGAATACGGGGATCCCTACAATGAGCAGTTCTTC.

Here the CDR3 reads CASSLVQGSSTEAFF. In DNA, the CDR3 is TGTGCCAGCAGTTTAGTGCAGGGGTCGAGCACTGAAGCTTTCTTT. The chain joins TRBV6-5 to TRBJ1-1, with D perhaps matching TRBD1 (6 bases). Per germline, CDR1 MNHEY and CDR2 SVGAGI. This CDR3 contains 15 residues. V lost 4 bases and J 4 bases, leaving 16 bases between the germline ends.

The rearrangement joins TRBV5-5 to TRBJ2-5; D possibly uses TRBD1 or TRBD2 (5 bases each). Trimming left V 4 bases short and J 5 bases short, with 18 bases between. Germline values: CDR1 SGHKS, CDR2 YYEKEE (reference sequence). This CDR3 has 15 residues. CDR3 sequence (DNA): TGTGCCAGCAGCGAACCGGGACGCTCCATTGAGACCCAGTACTTC. The encoded protein is CASSEPGRSIETQYF.

V usage is TRBV2 and J usage is TRBJ1-3, with D maybe TRBD1 (5 bases). The CDR3 has 14 amino acids. CDR1 is SNHLY and CDR2 is FYNNEI in the germline V gene. With 6 bases removed from V and 0 bases from J, the gap between germline ends came to 9 bases. The CDR3, as DNA: TGTGCCAGCAGGCCAGGGAGCTCTGGAAACACCATATATTTT. Residues: CASRPGSSGNTIYF.

V usage is TRBV6-5 and J usage is TRBJ2-7, with 7 bases identical to TRBD2. The V gene end was trimmed by 6 bases and the J gene end by 0 bases; junction bases not matched to a gene: 8. Germline V gene lookup returns CDR1 MNHEY and CDR2 SVGAGI. The CDR3 loop spans 15 amino acids. The CDR3, as DNA: TGTGCCAGCAGCCTACTAACTAGCGCCTCCTACGAGCAGTACTTC. Its translation is CASSLLTSASYEQYF.

The chain recombines TRBV6-5 with TRBJ2-7; 10 bases fit TRBD2. Losses at the gene ends were 0 bases for V and 4 bases for J; bases not matched to a gene: 3. Per the germline V gene, CDR1 is MNHEY and CDR2 is SVGAGI. The CDR3 is 15 amino acids. The chain's CDR3 is CASSYSTGLAYEQYF. In DNA form, the CDR3 reads TGTGCCAGCAGTTACTCAACGGGACTAGCGTACGAGCAGTACTTC.

The chain couples TRBV4-3 to TRBJ2-1; D not resolved. Germline V lookup: CDR1 LGHNA, CDR2 YSLEER. Trimming cost V 0 bases and J 2 bases, with 8 bases left between them. The CDR3 is 15 residues long. The CDR3 coding sequence is TGCGCCAGCAGCCAAGATCGGCTTGCCTACAATGAGCAGTTCTTC. Translated, it gives CASSQDRLAYNEQFF.

V usage is TRBV5-1 and J usage is TRBJ1-1, with D possibly matching TRBD1 (6 bases). The CDR3 is made up of 16 amino acids. V dropped 0 bases and J dropped 0 bases, with 12 bases sitting between them. Germline CDR1 SGHRS, CDR2 YFSETQ. The CDR3 is CASSLVQGTLNTEAFF. The CDR3 DNA follows: TGCGCCAGCAGCTTGGTACAGGGCACCCTGAACACTGAAGCTTTCTTT.

This chain links TRBV19 with TRBJ1-5; 10 nucleotides agree with TRBD1. The V gene's germline CDR1 is LNHDA and CDR2 SQIVND (reference sequence). This CDR3 is 15 amino acids long. V shed 6 bases, J shed 4 bases, and the junction held 6 bases outside the gene matches. CDR3 sequence: CASRTTGGSNQPQHF. The CDR3, as DNA: TGTGCCAGTAGGACGACAGGGGGCTCGAATCAGCCCCAGCATTTT.

The gene calls are TRBV4-1 and TRBJ1-2; D not certain. V was trimmed by 1 base and J by 9 bases, leaving 9 bases between them. The CDR3 has 12 amino acids. In germline, CDR1 is MGHRA, CDR2 YSYEKL. CDR3 sequence reads: CASSQVLNRYTF. CDR3 nucleotides: TGCGCCAGCAGCCAAGTCCTTAATCGCTACACCTTC.

The chain recombines TRBV18 with TRBJ2-7; D gene uncertain. The CDR3 totals 14 residues. Between the trimmed V and J ends, which lost 0 bases and 5 bases, there was a span of 11 bases. In germline, CDR1 is KGHSH, CDR2 LQKENI. The CDR3 DNA sequence: TGTGCCAGCTCACCACCGTCAGGAGAGAACGAGCAGTACTTC. Protein sequence: CASSPPSGENEQYF.

The genes are TRBV19 and TRBJ2-2; 7 positions match TRBD2. The CDR3 totals 15 residues. Germline loops: CDR1 LNHDA, CDR2 SQIVND (reference sequence). The junction had 10 bases not matched to a gene; V was cut back by 7 bases and J by 5 bases. CDR3 loop: CASTYTGGGTGELFF. Here the CDR3 DNA reads TGTGCCAGTACTTATACGGGAGGAGGGACCGGGGAGCTGTTTTTT.

The J gene is TRBJ2-3, the V gene TRBV27; TRBD1 agrees at 7 bases. Trimming cost V 5 bases and J 9 bases; bases outside gene matches: 8. Germline values: CDR1 MNHEY, CDR2 SMNVEV (reference sequence). The CDR3 consists of 13 residues. As DNA, the CDR3 is TGTGCCAGCAGTCCAACAGGGGAAGACACGCAGTATTTT. Translation: CASSPTGEDTQYF.

The chain joins TRBV6-1 to TRBJ2-1; possibly TRBD2 for D (5 bases). CDR3 length: 15 residues. With 3 bases removed from V and 0 bases from J, the gap between germline ends came to 9 bases. The germline CDR1 and CDR2 sequences are MNHNS and SASEGT. The DNA of the CDR3 is TGTGCCAGCAGTGAGATTGGGAGCTCCTACAATGAGCAGTTCTTC. It codes for CASSEIGSSYNEQFF.

This chain connects TRBV2 to TRBJ1-4; 9 nucleotides match TRBD1. J gave up 7 bases and V 2 bases, and 5 bases lay outside the gene matches. CDR1 and CDR2 from the germline V gene are SNHLY and FYNNEI. The CDR3 has 15 residues. The CDR3 here is CASSENRGLREKLFF. The DNA for the CDR3 is TGTGCCAGCAGTGAAAACAGGGGGCTTCGTGAAAAACTGTTTTTT. Full variable domain (remainder filled in from reference TRBV2 and TRBJ1-4): EPEVTQTPSHQVTQMGQEVILRCVPISNHLYFYWYRQILGQKVEFLVSFYNNEISEKSEIFDDQFSVERPDGSNFTLKIRSTKLEDSAMYFCASSENRGLREKLFFGSGTQLSVL.

J is TRBJ1-3 and V is TRBV11-2, with unresolved D. Trimming left V 1 base short and J 2 bases short, with 6 bases between. The CDR3 is 14 amino acids. Germline assignment: CDR1 SGHAT and CDR2 FQNNGV. DNA for the CDR3: TGTGCCAGCAGCTTAGCGGGCACTGGAAACACCATATATTTT. It is translated as CASSLAGTGNTIYF.

The J gene is TRBJ2-1, the V gene TRBV4-1; D is unresolved. V lost 1 base, J lost 8 bases, and 12 bases lay in between. Germline loops: CDR1 MGHRA, CDR2 YSYEKL. The CDR3 runs to 14 residues. In nucleotides, the CDR3 is TGCGCCAGCAGCCAAGTTACCACGTGGGATGAGCAGTTCTTC. Protein sequence: CASSQVTTWDEQFF.

To note about this clone: At one of its ends the junction is not consistent with the germline gene, which may arise from a read error. The gene calls are TRBV29-1 and TRBJ1-5, with D unclear. Germline CDR1 and CDR2: SQVTM and ANQGSEA. This CDR3 has 12 residues. CDR3 in amino acids: CSVQDSNQPQHF. The DNA for the CDR3 is TGCAGCGTTCAAGACAGCAATCAGCCCCAGCATTTT.